The 29 T cell receptor beta chains below come from one sample, sequenced in a study of control samples from healthy donors and cancer patients. The assay was immunoSEQ multiplex PCR, and TCRdb's table has in-frame clones only and misses some. The repertoire includes 95,000 to 150,000 clones, roughly 88% of them detected once, and about 3.2% sits in the top ten. Input material: blood. These receptors were obtained from a man aged 40-49 years in good health.

This clone was seen once. The rearrangement joins TRBV24-1 to TRBJ2-3; D is uncertain. Germline values: CDR1 KGHDR, CDR2 SFDVKD. The ends were cut back, 5 bases at V and 5 bases at J, with 10 bases in the middle. There are 13 residues in the CDR3. CDR3 coding DNA: TGTGCCACCAGTGGATCGGTTGGAGATACGCAGTATTTT. It yields the protein CATSGSVGDTQYF.

The chain employs TRBV28 and TRBJ1-5, with TRBD1 as a possible D gene (6 bases). The V end lost 3 bases, the J end lost 1 base, and 16 bases lay between the germline ends. CDR1 is MDHEN, CDR2 SYDVKM, per germline. The CDR3 length is 17 residues. In DNA form, the CDR3 reads TGTGCCAGCAGTTTCCTAGGGGCAGGGGAGAGCAATCAGCCCCAGCATTTT. It specifies CASSFLGAGESNQPQHF.

The chain joins TRBV2 to TRBJ1-3; D ambiguous. Trimming left V 6 bases short and J 0 bases short, with 9 bases between. CDR1 SNHLY and CDR2 FYNNEI come from the germline V gene. The CDR3 runs 14 residues. The CDR3 bases are TGTGCCAGCAGGCCGGGAATCTCTGGAAACACCATATATTTT. Translating gives CASRPGISGNTIYF.

The CDR3 sequence: CASSLVAGGNYGYTF. In DNA form, the CDR3 reads TGTGCCAGCAGCTTAGTTGCAGGGGGTAACTATGGCTACACCTTC. V and J are TRBV7-8 and TRBJ1-2; TRBD1 matches at 7 bases. V dropped 1 base and J dropped 1; count of bases not matched to a gene: 3. The CDR3 sequence is 15 residues long. Germline lookup yields CDR1 SGHVS and CDR2 FQNEAQ.

V gene TRBV6-5 combines with J gene TRBJ2-3; tentatively, D is TRBD1 (5 bases). V lost 0 bases, J lost 9 bases, and 10 bases lay in between. From germline, CDR1 is MNHEY and CDR2 SVGAGI. This CDR3 spans 13 amino acids. The CDR3 DNA is TGTGCCAGCAGTTACTCGACCCAGGGAACGCAGTATTTT. The encoded protein is CASSYSTQGTQYF.

The CDR3 bases are TGTGCCAGCAGCCAAGAAGTCCACTCAGGGGCGGAGCAGTACTTC. It codes for CASSQEVHSGAEQYF. The rearrangement joins TRBV14 to TRBJ2-7, with TRBD1 as a possible D gene (6 bases). V gave up 0 bases and J gave up 7 bases, with 16 bases separating them. The CDR3 sequence is 15 residues long. Per germline, CDR1 SGHDN and CDR2 FVKESK. Combining the CDR3 with reference TRBV14 and TRBJ2-7 gives the whole variable domain EAGVTQFPSHSVIEKGQTVTLRCDPISGHDNLYWYRRVMGKEIKFLLHFVKESKQDESGMPNNRFLAERTGGTYSTLKVQPAELEDSGVYFCASSQEVHSGAEQYFGPGTRLTVT.

This clone was found once. The CDR3 spells CASSVPGTGGNIQYF. DNA for the CDR3: TGTGCCAGTAGTGTCCCCGGGACAGGGGGAAACATTCAGTACTTC. The J gene is TRBJ2-4, the V gene TRBV19, with 11 positions matching TRBD1. Per germline, CDR1 LNHDA and CDR2 SQIVND (reference sequence). This CDR3 region has 15 residues. V dropped 5 bases and J dropped 6; count of bases not matched to a gene: 6. Full variable domain (outside the CDR3, taken from reference TRBV19 and TRBJ2-4): DGGITQSPKYLFRKEGQNVTLSCEQNLNHDAMYWYRQDPGQGLRLIYYSQIVNDFQKGDIAEGYSVSREKKESFPLTVTSAQKNPTAFYLCASSVPGTGGNIQYFGAGTRLSVL.

The gene calls are TRBV5-4 and TRBJ2-7, with D perhaps matching TRBD1 or TRBD2 (5 bases each). From germline, CDR1 is SGHNT and CDR2 YYREEE (reference sequence). This CDR3 is 17 amino acids long. The V gene lost 0 bases and the J gene lost 12 bases, with 28 bases spanning the gap. Written as DNA, the CDR3 is TGTGCCAGCAGCTTGGAGGGGAGTCGGGCTACGAGAGATTTTGGGTACTTC. It translates to CASSLEGSRATRDFGYF.

The chain combines TRBV25-1 with TRBJ2-7, with D perhaps given as TRBD1 or TRBD2 (5 bases each). V lost 3 bases and J lost 0, with 18 bases in between. The CDR3 contains 17 residues. Germline CDR1 and CDR2: MGHDK and SYGVNS. In nucleotides, the CDR3 is TGTGCCAGCAGTGACCCACGCGTGAGGGACGGCTCCTACGAGCAGTACTTC. It specifies CASSDPRVRDGSYEQYF.

The gene calls are TRBV6-1 and TRBJ1-6; D is unclear. Germline V CDR1 and CDR2: MNHNS, SASEGT. The V gene lost 2 bases and the J gene lost 10 bases, with 15 bases spanning the gap. The CDR3 has 15 amino acids. The CDR3 DNA follows: TGTGCCAGCAGTGAAAGCTTGAGGGTTCGGTCACCCCTCCACTTT. Its translation: CASSESLRVRSPLHF.

This chain connects TRBV4-1 to TRBJ1-1, with 7 bases matching TRBD1. Germline lookup yields CDR1 MGHRA and CDR2 YSYEKL. Losses at the gene ends were 5 bases for V and 5 bases for J; bases not matched to a gene: 8. CDR3 length: 14 residues. CDR3 DNA: TGCGCCAGCAGCAAAGGGGGCGTATTTACTGAAGCTTTCTTT. Its protein is CASSKGGVFTEAFF.

V is TRBV2 and J is TRBJ1-5; D might be TRBD1 (6 bases). There are 15 residues in the CDR3. The V end lost 1 base, the J end lost 4 bases, and 11 bases lay between the germline ends. The germline V gene has CDR1 SNHLY and CDR2 FYNNEI. This CDR3 is CASSEGGTQNQPQHF. Written as DNA, the CDR3 is TGTGCCAGCAGTGAAGGAGGGACACAAAATCAGCCCCAGCATTTT.

The V gene is TRBV7-9, the J gene TRBJ1-2, with 9 bases fitting TRBD1. Germline loops: CDR1 SEHNR, CDR2 FQNEAQ (reference sequence). Losses at the gene ends were 5 bases for V and 7 bases for J; bases not matched to a gene: 11. This CDR3 region has 15 residues. CDR3 DNA: TGTGCCAGCAGCCTCCCGGGACAGGGAATCGGTGGCTACACCTTC. Its translation: CASSLPGQGIGGYTF.

This clone has only a few counts. V is TRBV7-5 and J is TRBJ1-4. TRBV7-5 counts as a pseudogene. This CDR3 comprises 15 residues. The CDR3 is CVRSLVFRRCEKLFF. DNA of the CDR3: TGTGTCAGAAGCTTAGTGTTTCGTAGGTGTGAAAAACTGTTTTTT.

The gene calls are TRBV2 and TRBJ2-7; TRBD1 matches 7 bases. Germline CDR1 and CDR2: SNHLY and FYNNEI. Unmatched junction bases numbered 6, after V lost 9 bases and J lost 4 bases. This CDR3 comprises 12 residues. CDR3 residues: CASTKQGYEQYF. The CDR3 nucleotides read TGTGCCAGTACCAAACAGGGGTACGAGCAGTACTTC. Drawing the rest from reference TRBV2 and TRBJ2-7, the complete variable domain is EPEVTQTPSHQVTQMGQEVILRCVPISNHLYFYWYRQILGQKVEFLVSFYNNEISEKSEIFDDQFSVERPDGSNFTLKIRSTKLEDSAMYFCASTKQGYEQYFGPGTRLTVT.

The gene calls are TRBV6-2 or TRBV6-3 and TRBJ1-1, with D possibly matching TRBD1 (5 bases). V shed 6 bases and J shed 1 base, with 9 bases lying between them. The germline V gene encodes CDR1 MNHEY and CDR2 SVGEGT. The CDR3 has 13 amino acids. CDR3 loop: CASSRAANTEAFF. The DNA of the CDR3 is TGTGCCAGCAGCAGGGCAGCGAACACTGAAGCTTTCTTT.

The chain joins TRBV4-2 to TRBJ2-7; maybe TRBD1 (6 bases). The germline gives CDR1 LGHNA, CDR2 YNFKEQ. V gave up 2 bases and J gave up 3 bases, with 8 bases separating them. The CDR3 contains 13 residues. CDR3 nucleotide sequence: TGTGCCAGCAGCCAATTGACAGGCTACGAGCAGTACTTC. It is translated as CASSQLTGYEQYF.

CDR3 loop: CASSPQNTGELFF. The CDR3 DNA follows: TGTGCCAGCAGCCCACAGAACACCGGGGAGCTGTTTTTT. The rearrangement joins TRBV14 to TRBJ2-2; D gene ambiguous. V shed 4 bases and J shed 1 base, with 4 bases lying between them. The CDR3 covers 13 residues. CDR1 is SGHDN, CDR2 FVKESK, per germline.

J is TRBJ2-5 and V is TRBV15; TRBD2 aligns across 9 bases. This CDR3 is built from 16 residues. The V segment lost 5 bases and the J segment 1 base; nucleotides outside the gene matches: 8. In germline, CDR1 is LNHNV, CDR2 YYDKDF (reference sequence). CDR3 coding DNA: TGTGCCACCAGCGGACAAGCGGGGGGCTTCCAAGAGACCCAGTACTTC. Protein product: CATSGQAGGFQETQYF.

The chain carries TRBV9 and TRBJ2-2, with D uncertain. CDR1 is SGDLS, CDR2 YYNGEE, per germline. The CDR3 is made up of 12 amino acids. The V end lost 0 bases, the J end lost 7 bases, and 4 bases lay between the germline ends. The CDR3 protein is CASSVGLGELFF. In nucleotides, the CDR3 is TGTGCCAGCAGCGTAGGCCTCGGGGAGCTGTTTTTT. Filled out from reference TRBV9 and TRBJ2-2, the complete variable domain reads DSGVTQTPKHLITATGQRVTLRCSPRSGDLSVYWYQQSLDQGLQFLIQYYNGEERAKGNILERFSAQQFPDLHSELNLSSLELGDSALYFCASSVGLGELFFGEGSRLTVL.

This clone has only a few counts. V usage is TRBV4-3 and J usage is TRBJ1-2, with D hard to call. V was cut by 0 bases and J by 0 bases, with 8 bases left in between. Germline V CDR1 and CDR2: LGHNA, YSLEER. This CDR3 region has 15 residues. CDR3 sequence reads: CASSQERQANYGYTF. The CDR3 DNA follows: TGCGCCAGCAGCCAAGAAAGGCAAGCTAACTATGGCTACACCTTC.

The chain's CDR3 is CASSPTANYGYTF. DNA of the CDR3: TGTGCCAGCAGTCCGACAGCTAACTATGGCTACACCTTC. The V call is TRBV12-3 or TRBV12-4, the J call TRBJ1-2, with D perhaps TRBD1 (5 bases). The V end was cut by 5 bases, the J end by 0 bases, with 7 bases between. The CDR3 covers 13 residues.

As DNA, the CDR3 is TGTGCCAGCAGCTTTGCGGGGTTAACTGAAGCTTTCTTT. It encodes CASSFAGLTEAFF. The J gene is TRBJ1-1, the V gene TRBV7-8; D remains unclear. The germline V gene encodes CDR1 SGHVS and CDR2 FQNEAQ. V was shortened by 3 bases and J by 5 bases, with 10 bases between the two germline ends. This CDR3 region has 13 residues.

The table lists this clone with a count of one. The CDR3 is CASSQDVGRGTQYF. The CDR3 region has the DNA TGTGCCAGCAGCCAGGATGTAGGGAGGGGAACGCAGTATTTT. The chain employs TRBV3-1 (or the pseudogene TRBV3-2) and TRBJ2-3; 7 bases match TRBD2. With V trimmed by 3 bases and J by 9 bases, 9 bases remained unmatched. CDR1 LGHDT and CDR2 YNNKEL come from the germline V gene (reference sequence). The CDR3 totals 14 residues.

Here the CDR3 reads CARNSGAPTELPANYGYTF. The CDR3 bases are TGTGCCAGAAATTCCGGGGCCCCTACTGAACTGCCAGCTAACTATGGCTACACCTTC. J is TRBJ1-2 and V is TRBV21-1. TRBV21-1 constitutes a pseudogene. The length of the CDR3 is 19 residues.

A few counts support this clone. This chain links TRBV5-6 with TRBJ1-6; tentatively, D is TRBD1 (6 bases). V was cut by 1 base and J by 7 bases, with 12 bases left in between. The CDR3 is made up of 15 amino acids. Per the germline V gene, CDR1 is SGHDT and CDR2 is YYEEEE. CDR3 residues: CASSLRGGRNSPLHF. The CDR3 bases are TGTGCCAGCAGCTTGAGGGGGGGTCGGAATTCACCCCTCCACTTT.

The chain has TRBV7-9 and TRBJ1-6; D call uncertain. This CDR3 has 15 amino acids. Germline lookup yields CDR1 SEHNR and CDR2 FQNEAQ (reference sequence). V was cut by 5 bases and J by 9 bases, with 17 bases left in between. CDR3 in amino acids: CASSGGEVFGSPLHF. In DNA form, the CDR3 reads TGTGCCAGCAGCGGAGGAGAGGTTTTCGGTTCACCCCTCCACTTT.

This clone is a singleton in its sample. The chain uses TRBV5-1 and TRBJ1-1, with D perhaps TRBD1 (6 bases). This CDR3 contains 15 residues. CDR1 SGHRS and CDR2 YFSETQ come from the germline V gene. Trimming shortened V by 1 base and J by 4 bases, and 14 bases separated the two germline ends. The CDR3 coding sequence is TGCGCCAGCAGCTTGTCCGGCAGGGGTGGCACTGAAGCTTTCTTT. Translating it yields CASSLSGRGGTEAFF.

The chain couples TRBV12-3 or TRBV12-4 to TRBJ1-6; TRBD1 might be the D (6 bases). The CDR3 totals 13 residues. Between the trimmed V and J ends, which lost 6 bases and 7 bases, there was a span of 10 bases. The CDR3 DNA reads TGTGCCAGCAGCCCTCAGGGGAATTCACCCCTCCACTTT. Translation: CASSPQGNSPLHF.